Following are 32 T cell receptor beta chains from one sample sequenced in a study of blood T cell repertoires in COVID-19. Profiling relied on immunoSEQ multiplex PCR, and the TCRdb table lists in-frame clones only, not all of them. Among a few hundred thousand clones, roughly 88% were seen once, and the ten largest hold 2.5% to 3.5%. Sequenced material: PBMCs or T cells enriched from blood (not recorded which). Receptors were obtained from a woman aged 40 to 50 who had been exposed to COVID-19.

The chain is built from TRBV7-8 and TRBJ2-1; 10 positions match TRBD1. From germline, CDR1 is SGHVS and CDR2 FQNEAQ. After removal of 1 base from V and 4 bases from J, the junction contained 13 bases not matched to a gene. There are 19 residues in the CDR3. In DNA, the CDR3 is TGTGCCAGCAGCTTAGGGAGTAGGGGACAGGGGACACTTTACAATGAGCAGTTCTTC. Its translation is CASSLGSRGQGTLYNEQFF.

The rearrangement joins TRBV5-1 to TRBJ2-1; 7 positions match TRBD2. Germline-derived CDR1 and CDR2 are SGHRS and YFSETQ. The trim removed 2 bases at V and 5 bases at J, leaving 4 bases unmatched. The CDR3 consists of 14 residues. The CDR3 DNA reads TGCGCCAGCAGCTTTACCGGGACTAACAATGAGCAGTTCTTC. Protein sequence: CASSFTGTNNEQFF.

The chain joins TRBV6-4 to TRBJ1-1; D not certain. CDR3 length equals 13 residues. V was cut by 1 base and J by 6 bases, with 9 bases left in between. Germline CDR1 reads MRHNA; CDR2 reads SNTAGT. CDR3 residues: CASSDLGVSEAFF. The CDR3, as DNA: TGTGCCAGCAGTGACTTGGGCGTCTCTGAAGCTTTCTTT.

The rearrangement links TRBV6-5 to TRBJ1-1, with 8 bases fitting TRBD1. Germline CDR1 is MNHEY and CDR2 is SVGAGI. This CDR3 has 16 amino acids. The V segment lost 4 bases and the J segment 0 bases; nucleotides outside the gene matches: 7. CDR3: CASSSPFRGLNTEAFF. DNA for the CDR3: TGTGCCAGCAGTTCACCCTTCAGGGGGCTGAACACTGAAGCTTTCTTT.

CDR3 protein: CASSWGRGAGELFF. The CDR3 coding sequence is TGTGCCAGTAGCTGGGGGCGAGGGGCGGGGGAGCTGTTTTTT. The chain carries TRBV19 and TRBJ2-2; D is perhaps TRBD1 (6 bases). The germline V gene encodes CDR1 LNHDA and CDR2 SQIVND (reference sequence). The V end was cut by 6 bases, the J end by 8 bases, with 16 bases between. CDR3 length equals 14 residues.

The chain couples TRBV29-1 to TRBJ1-3, with D maybe TRBD1 (6 bases). Germline V gene sequence: CDR1 SQVTM, CDR2 ANQGSEA. The V and J ends lost 5 bases and 0 bases respectively, with 8 bases between them. The CDR3 is 13 residues long. CDR3 bases: TGCAGCGTTCAGGACAGCTCTGGAAACACCATATATTTT. Protein product: CSVQDSSGNTIYF. Full variable domain (remainder filled in from reference TRBV29-1 and TRBJ1-3): SAVISQKPSRDICQRGTSLTIQCQVDSQVTMMFWYRQQPGQSLTLIATANQGSEATYESGFVIDKFPISRPNLTFSTLTVSNMSPEDSSIYLCSVQDSSGNTIYFGEGSWLTVV.

This clone is labeled as medium-sized. The gene calls are TRBV6-4 and TRBJ2-1; 12 bases match TRBD2. The CDR3 is made up of 16 amino acids. CDR1 MRHNA and CDR2 SNTAGT come from the germline V gene. The junction had 5 bases not matched to a gene; V was cut back by 0 bases and J by 8 bases. For the CDR3, the DNA is TGTGCCAGCAGTGACTCGACTAGCGGGAGCTCCGATGAGCAGTTCTTC. It yields the protein CASSDSTSGSSDEQFF.

J is TRBJ2-2 and V is TRBV7-2, with 10 bases that match TRBD2. With V trimmed by 1 base and J by 6 bases, 8 bases remained unmatched. The CDR3 length is 17 residues. The germline gives CDR1 SGHTA, CDR2 FQGNSA. CDR3 coding DNA: TGTGCCAGCAGCTTAGACTCAGCGGGGGGGCCTTCCGGGGAGCTGTTTTTT. Amino acids: CASSLDSAGGPSGELFF.

The chain has TRBV4-1 and TRBJ2-3; no firm D call. The germline V gene encodes CDR1 MGHRA and CDR2 YSYEKL. The V end was cut by 3 bases, the J end by 0 bases, with 10 bases between. CDR3 length: 15 amino acids. The CDR3 DNA is TGCGCCAGCAGCCAGATCGGCGGTAGCACAGATACGCAGTATTTT. Translating gives CASSQIGGSTDTQYF.

The chain employs TRBV6-5 and TRBJ1-1; 12 bases map to TRBD1. Per germline, CDR1 MNHEY and CDR2 SVGAGI. Trimming took 7 bases from V and 6 from J; bases not matched to a gene: 6. The CDR3 runs 14 residues. In DNA form, the CDR3 reads TGTGCCAGCACCCCCGGGACAGGGGGCTCTGAAGCTTTCTTT. Translated, it gives CASTPGTGGSEAFF.

The V and J genes are TRBV18 and TRBJ1-3; 7 bases align to TRBD1. Trimming at V came to 5 bases and at J to 3 bases, leaving 10 bases not matched to a gene. The CDR3 runs 16 residues. The germline V gene encodes CDR1 KGHSH and CDR2 LQKENI. The chain's CDR3 is CASSVGQQGFGNTIYF. The CDR3 DNA reads as TGTGCCAGCTCAGTGGGACAGCAAGGCTTTGGAAACACCATATATTTT.

V and J are TRBV3-1 (or the pseudogene TRBV3-2) and TRBJ2-2; a possible D gene is TRBD2 (5 bases). CDR1 is LGHDT and CDR2 is YNNKEL in the germline V gene (reference sequence). The V gene lost 3 bases and the J gene lost 4 bases, with 9 bases spanning the gap. The CDR3 runs to 14 residues. CDR3 region: CASSHGVRTGELFF. The CDR3 region has the DNA TGTGCCAGCAGCCACGGGGTTCGCACCGGGGAGCTGTTTTTT.

The V and J genes are TRBV18 and TRBJ1-2; 7 positions match TRBD1. Germline V CDR1 and CDR2: KGHSH, LQKENI. V lost 2 bases and J lost 4; bases outside the gene matches: 4. CDR3 length: 14 amino acids. CDR3 DNA: TGTGCCAGCTCACCAGACAGGGTTAGCTATGGCTACACCTTC. Amino acid sequence: CASSPDRVSYGYTF.

V is TRBV27 and J is TRBJ1-5, with TRBD1 identical over 7 bases. The V gene's germline CDR1 is MNHEY and CDR2 SMNVEV (reference sequence). CDR3 length: 15 amino acids. With 6 bases clipped from V and 5 bases from J, the junction kept 10 bases outside the gene matches. The CDR3 DNA reads TGTGCCAGCAGCCGGACAGGATTGTATTATCAGCCCCAGCATTTT. Translated: CASSRTGLYYQPQHF.

The gene calls are TRBV29-1 and TRBJ1-5; the match to TRBD1 covers 9 bases. The CDR3 totals 13 residues. Germline-derived CDR1 and CDR2 are SQVTM and ANQGSEA. The junction had 4 bases not matched to a gene; V was cut back by 4 bases and J by 6 bases. In DNA, the CDR3 is TGCAGCGTTGCGGGACAGGGTAGTCAGCCCCAGCATTTT. Encoded protein: CSVAGQGSQPQHF.

This chain uses TRBV6-2 or TRBV6-3 with TRBJ2-7, with 7 bases aligning to TRBD2. Per the germline V gene, CDR1 is MNHEY and CDR2 is SVGEGT. V lost 6 bases and J lost 0; bases outside the gene matches: 8. The CDR3 covers 15 residues. This CDR3 reads CASRPGRGSSYEQYV. In DNA form, the CDR3 reads TGTGCCAGCAGGCCTGGGCGGGGGAGCTCCTACGAGCAGTACGTC.

The CDR3: CASSWTGLGYTF. The CDR3 DNA follows: TGTGCCAGCAGTTGGACAGGGCTTGGCTACACCTTC. The gene calls are TRBV6-5 and TRBJ1-2, with 8 bases that match TRBD1. This CDR3 contains 12 residues. From germline, CDR1 is MNHEY and CDR2 SVGAGI. J lost 7 bases, V lost 4 bases, and 2 bases had no gene match.

The rearrangement links TRBV2 to TRBJ2-7; D unclear. The CDR3 runs to 14 residues. V was shortened by 2 bases and J by 6 bases, with 14 bases between the two germline ends. Germline V gene lookup returns CDR1 SNHLY and CDR2 FYNNEI. The chain's CDR3 is CASSEYQNNIEQYV. The CDR3 nucleotides are TGTGCCAGCAGTGAATATCAGAACAACATCGAGCAGTACGTC.

V usage is TRBV9 and J usage is TRBJ2-7; tentatively, D is TRBD2 (5 bases). Germline V lookup: CDR1 SGDLS, CDR2 YYNGEE. This CDR3 region has 13 residues. The V end lost 4 bases, the J end lost 0 bases, and 8 bases lay between the germline ends. The CDR3 DNA is TGTGCCAGCAGCCGGGGTGACTCCTACGAGCAGTACTTC. Amino acids: CASSRGDSYEQYF.

The chain has TRBV29-1 and TRBJ2-1; 10 bases agree with TRBD2. CDR3 length: 12 residues. V lost 5 bases to trimming and J lost 6 bases; unmatched junction nucleotides: 1. The V gene's germline CDR1 is SQVTM and CDR2 ANQGSEA. Here the CDR3 reads CSVSGRANEQFF. The CDR3, as DNA: TGCAGCGTTAGCGGGAGGGCCAATGAGCAGTTCTTC.

The chain employs TRBV9 and TRBJ2-7; 9 positions agree with TRBD1. The V and J ends lost 3 bases and 4 bases, in that order; junction bases with no gene match: 8. The germline V gene encodes CDR1 SGDLS and CDR2 YYNGEE. This CDR3 comprises 15 residues. The CDR3: CASSASGTGRYEQYF. The CDR3 nucleotides are TGTGCCAGCAGCGCCTCCGGGACAGGGAGGTACGAGCAGTACTTC.

V is TRBV20-1 and J is TRBJ1-1; 8 nucleotides line up with TRBD1. Germline CDR1 DFQATT, CDR2 SNEGSKA (reference sequence). The CDR3 is made up of 11 amino acids. V lost 6 bases, J lost 7 bases, and 4 bases stayed unmatched. The DNA of the CDR3 is TGCAGTGCCCCAGGGGGCGTTGAAGCTTTCTTT. This codes for CSAPGGVEAFF.

The rearrangement uses TRBV4-2 and TRBJ2-3; TRBD2 agrees at 9 bases. The CDR3 has 16 residues. With V trimmed by 0 bases and J by 1 base, 2 bases remained unmatched. Per germline, CDR1 LGHNA and CDR2 YNFKEQ. The CDR3 DNA sequence: TGTGCCAGCAGCCAAGAGACTAGCGGACGCACAGATACGCAGTATTTT. Translated: CASSQETSGRTDTQYF.

The V call is TRBV5-8, the J call TRBJ1-1; D possibly corresponds to TRBD1 (5 bases). V lost 4 bases and J lost 10, with 17 bases in between. The germline CDR1 and CDR2 sequences are SGHTS and YDEGEE. The CDR3 spans 13 residues. The CDR3 sequence is CASSHNHRWGAFF. In DNA form, the CDR3 reads TGTGCCAGCAGCCACAACCACAGGTGGGGAGCTTTCTTT.

V is TRBV4-1 and J is TRBJ2-1, with D perhaps matching TRBD2 (7 bases). Deletions cut 3 bases from V and 0 bases from J, with 12 bases between. This CDR3 is 16 amino acids long. CDR1 MGHRA and CDR2 YSYEKL come from the germline V gene. The DNA of the CDR3 is TGCGCCAGCAGCCAGCGGGGGCCTCCCTCCTACAATGAGCAGTTCTTC. It codes for CASSQRGPPSYNEQFF.

This rearrangement joins TRBV19 to TRBJ1-5, with a weak D call TRBD1 (5 bases). CDR1 is LNHDA, CDR2 SQIVND, per germline (reference sequence). This CDR3 contains 15 residues. V was trimmed by 4 bases and J by 3 bases, leaving 13 bases between them. CDR3 in amino acids: CASSTLKGANQPQHF. CDR3 in DNA: TGTGCCAGTAGTACCCTAAAAGGGGCCAATCAGCCCCAGCATTTT.

The V call is TRBV18, the J call TRBJ2-7, with 8 positions matching TRBD1. V gave up 5 bases and J gave up 6 bases; unmatched junction bases: 3. This CDR3 is 12 amino acids long. Germline V CDR1 and CDR2: KGHSH, LQKENI. Here the CDR3 reads CASSTGGLEQYV. Written as DNA, the CDR3 is TGTGCCAGCTCAACAGGGGGACTCGAGCAGTACGTC.

The count of this clone is one. The chain employs TRBV12-3 or TRBV12-4 and TRBJ1-5; D call uncertain. The CDR3 is 12 amino acids. Trimming cost V 4 bases and J 10 bases, with 11 bases left between them. Here the CDR3 reads CASSSGMGPQHF. The CDR3 bases are TGTGCCAGCAGTTCGGGGATGGGACCCCAGCATTTT.

This CDR3 is CASSFSGTRADIQYF. The CDR3, as DNA: TGTGCCAGCAGTTTTTCCGGGACTCGAGCCGACATTCAGTACTTC. J is TRBJ2-4 and V is TRBV28; tentative D call: TRBD2 (6 bases). Germline V lookup: CDR1 MDHEN, CDR2 SYDVKM. V shed 3 bases and J shed 8 bases, with 17 bases lying between them. The CDR3 is made up of 15 amino acids.

The V and J genes are TRBV7-3 and TRBJ2-1; perhaps TRBD1 as D (5 bases). Trimming shortened V by 5 bases and J by 4 bases, and 9 bases separated the two germline ends. The CDR3 runs to 13 residues. In germline, CDR1 is SGHTA, CDR2 FQGTGA. The CDR3 loop is CASSLGHYNEQFF. CDR3 DNA: TGTGCCAGCAGCCTCGGACATTACAATGAGCAGTTCTTC. The complete variable domain, with remaining parts taken from reference TRBV7-3 and TRBJ2-1, reads GAGVSQTPSNKVTEKGKYVELRCDPISGHTALYWYRQSLGQGPEFLIYFQGTGAADDSGLPNDRFFAVRPEGSVSTLKIQRTERGDSAVYLCASSLGHYNEQFFGPGTRLTVL.

V is TRBV5-6 and J is TRBJ1-4; D perhaps matches TRBD1 (6 bases). CDR1 is SGHDT and CDR2 is YYEEEE in the germline V gene. Trimming stripped 1 base from V and 6 bases from J, with 19 bases between. The CDR3 runs 17 residues. As DNA, the CDR3 is TGTGCCAGCAGCTTGTATTCTAGGGGGTATAGTGATGAAAAACTGTTTTTT. It translates to CASSLYSRGYSDEKLFF.

The chain combines TRBV5-1 with TRBJ2-7; 10 bases map to TRBD2. This CDR3 spans 18 amino acids. Trimming cost V 4 bases and J 0 bases; bases outside gene matches: 13. Germline loops: CDR1 SGHRS, CDR2 YFSETQ. CDR3 coding DNA: TGCGCCAGCAGCCCCAGGACTAGCGGTGGGGCTTTCTCCTACGAGCAGTACTTC. Encoded protein: CASSPRTSGGAFSYEQYF.